This T cell receptor beta chain was documented in a study of T cell responses to AZD1222 COVID-19 vaccine. On the study more broadly: Second-dose groups at about 4 or about 12 weeks were pooled. Whole-study findings and limits: Clonal diversity was possibly underestimated, and the donors were mostly white British, with more females. CD4 TCRs associated with vaccination spanned spike, dominating at 160-218 and 743-854. Among AZD1222 vaccinees, only five or six were seropositive at baseline.

Note on this clone: The antigen remains undetermined.

Some clones are missing from TCRdb's copy, which holds only in-frame ones; the method was immunoSEQ multiplex PCR. The sample holds about 160,000 clones, 75% to 90% seen once. Germline V gives CDR1 LGHNA, CDR2 YNFKEQ. V lost 0 bases and J lost 6, with 12 bases in between. This CDR3 contains 16 residues. J is TRBJ1-6 and V is TRBV4-2; no firm D call. The sample consisted of peripheral blood, taken on day 0 of AZD1222 vaccination. The sequence was obtained from an adult in good health. CDR3 in amino acids: CASSQEAVSPNSPLHF. The CDR3 coding sequence is TGTGCCAGCAGCCAAGAAGCGGTGTCCCCTAATTCACCCCTCCACTTT.